The 10 T cell receptor beta chains presented below share a single source sample, sequenced in a study of T cells after yellow fever vaccination. TCRdb reanalysed the 5' RACE reads using MiXCR and keeps one entry per CDR3 protein. The data show 300,000 or so distinct CDR3 sequences, 8.7% seen once. Here the sequenced sample was CD4+ T cells sorted from PBMCs, taken 5 days after the yellow fever booster vaccination. The receptors were sampled from a man younger than 35 who received the YFV17D yellow fever vaccine.

In this sample, this clonotype turned up many times. The V and J genes are TRBV9 and TRBJ1-3; 9 positions agree with TRBD1. The CDR3 consists of 15 residues. J gave up 0 bases and V 4 bases, and 2 bases lay outside the gene matches. Germline CDR1 SGDLS, CDR2 YYNGEE. The CDR3 DNA is TGTGCCAGCAGCCCGACAGGGGGCTCTGGAAACACCATATATTTT. It codes for CASSPTGGSGNTIYF.

Here the CDR3 DNA reads TGTGCCAGCTCACCCGAGAGCACAGATACGCAGTATTTT. Its protein is CASSPESTDTQYF. The V gene is TRBV18, the J gene TRBJ2-3; D ambiguous. Deletions cut 3 bases from V and 0 bases from J, with 4 bases between. The CDR3 is made up of 13 amino acids. Looked up from germline, CDR1 is KGHSH and CDR2 is LQKENI.

Notes on this clonotype: At one of its ends the junction is not consistent with the germline gene, which may arise from a read error. DNA of the CDR3: TGTGCCAGCAGTCATACAGGGAACCCCGGGGAGCTGTTTTTT. The encoded protein is CASSHTGNPGELFF. V and J are TRBV12-3 or TRBV12-4 and TRBJ2-2; D possibly corresponds to TRBD1 (6 bases). The CDR3 contains 14 residues.

The sample holds a few counts of this clonotype. CDR3 nucleotide sequence: TGCGCCAGCAGCCAAGATCGGGGCGGCTACACCTTC. As protein: CASSQDRGGYTF. The chain employs TRBV4-1 and TRBJ1-2; possible D gene TRBD1, 5 bases. Trimming stripped 0 bases from V and 8 bases from J, with 7 bases between. This CDR3 contains 12 residues. Germline CDR1 is MGHRA and CDR2 is YSYEKL.

This clonotype was detected a few times. The V call is TRBV20-1, the J call TRBJ1-2; D not resolved. This CDR3 has 10 amino acids. The germline V and J ends were trimmed by 6 bases and 3 bases, with 5 bases remaining between them. Germline lookup yields CDR1 DFQATT and CDR2 SNEGSKA (reference sequence). Here the CDR3 reads CSALDYGYTF. CDR3 nucleotide sequence: TGCAGTGCCCTGGACTATGGCTACACCTTC.

V and J are TRBV29-1 and TRBJ1-4; TRBD1 agrees at 8 bases. J was trimmed by 8 bases and V by 0 bases; bases with no gene match: 2. This CDR3 spans 13 amino acids. Germline V lookup: CDR1 SQVTM, CDR2 ANQGSEA. CDR3 in amino acids: CSVEDWTGEKLFF. The CDR3 nucleotides read TGCAGCGTTGAAGATTGGACAGGGGAAAAACTGTTTTTT.

In its sample, this clonotype was seen many times. The J gene is TRBJ1-3, the V gene TRBV28; D gene uncertain. Per germline, CDR1 MDHEN and CDR2 SYDVKM. V lost 7 bases, J lost 4 bases, and 11 bases lay in between. The CDR3 covers 13 residues. The CDR3 sequence is CASTFSVGNTIYF. The CDR3 nucleotides read TGTGCCAGCACCTTTTCGGTGGGAAACACCATATATTTT.

The chain uses TRBV7-9 and TRBJ1-4; a weak D match, TRBD1 (5 bases). The CDR3 is 15 amino acids. Per the germline V gene, CDR1 is SEHNR and CDR2 is FQNEAQ (reference sequence). V lost 4 bases to trimming and J lost 4 bases, with 13 bases between them. The CDR3: CASSSLRDGNEKLFF. The CDR3 DNA reads TGTGCCAGCAGCTCCTTGCGGGACGGTAATGAAAAACTGTTTTTT. Variable domain in full (rest from reference TRBV7-9 and TRBJ1-4): DTGVSQNPRHKITKRGQNVTFRCDPISEHNRLYWYRQTLGQGPEFLTYFQNEAQLEKSRLLSDRFSAERPKGSFSTLEIQRTEQGDSAMYLCASSSLRDGNEKLFFGSGTQLSVL.

This clonotype was observed many times. The genes are TRBV7-6 and TRBJ1-1, with D unclear. This CDR3 contains 13 residues. CDR1 is SGHVS and CDR2 is FNYEAQ in the germline V gene. V gave up 0 bases and J gave up 8 bases, with 10 bases separating them. CDR3 in DNA: TGTGCCAGCAGCTTAGCGTTGACGGGGGAAGCTTTCTTT. This sequence encodes CASSLALTGEAFF.

The chain uses TRBV19 and TRBJ2-6, with D maybe TRBD2 (6 bases). CDR1 is LNHDA and CDR2 is SQIVND in the germline V gene (reference sequence). This CDR3 comprises 19 residues. Trimming pared 5 bases from V and 0 bases from J, leaving 20 bases between. Here the CDR3 reads CASSPGVGRRSSGANVLTF. For the CDR3, the DNA is TGTGCCAGTAGTCCCGGCGTTGGGAGGAGAAGCTCTGGGGCCAACGTCCTGACTTTC. The whole variable domain, filled in from reference TRBV19 and TRBJ2-6, reads DGGITQSPKYLFRKEGQNVTLSCEQNLNHDAMYWYRQDPGQGLRLIYYSQIVNDFQKGDIAEGYSVSREKKESFPLTVTSAQKNPTAFYLCASSPGVGRRSSGANVLTFGAGSRLTVL.